These T cell receptor beta chains were read from a single sample in a study of T-cell reconstitution after alpha-beta-depleted transplantation in children. TCRdb called the PCR reads again in MiXCR, with one record for every CDR3 protein. The table lists 200,000 to 250,000 distinct CDR3 sequences, around 9.5% of them singletons. This specimen was PBMCs from the stem cell graft donor, taken from the stem cell graft. These TCRs come from a human donor who donated a stem cell graft to a child with acute lymphoblastic leukemia. Both conserved end residues are part of each CDR3. Each record gives: J gene, clone size, D gene, V gene, CDR3 protein, CDR3 DNA. D genes are given only for firm matches. Where a row states a size, it is once, few, many or the class of an expanded clone; other rows omit it.

j_call: TRBJ2-7; clone_size: many; d_call: -; v_call: TRBV6-5; cdr3_aa: CASSYSGGSSYEQYF; cdr3_nt: TGTGCCAGCAGTTACAGTGGGGGAAGCTCCTACGAGCAGTACTTC
j_call: TRBJ1-1; clone_size: many; d_call: TRBD1; v_call: TRBV29-1; cdr3_aa: CSVEGDRGDTEAFF; cdr3_nt: TGCAGCGTTGAAGGGGACAGGGGGGACACTGAAGCTTTCTTT
j_call: TRBJ1-2; clone_size: -; d_call: -; v_call: TRBV10-3; cdr3_aa: CAISTGRSYTF; cdr3_nt: TGTGCCATCAGTACGGGACGGTCCTACACCTTC
j_call: TRBJ1-3; clone_size: -; d_call: -; v_call: TRBV19; cdr3_aa: CASSTGDGGNTIYF; cdr3_nt: TGTGCCAGTAGTACAGGGGATGGCGGAAACACCATATATTTT
j_call: TRBJ1-1; clone_size: many; d_call: -; v_call: TRBV5-1; cdr3_aa: CASSLGYGTEAFF; cdr3_nt: TGCGCCAGCAGCTTAGGTTATGGGACTGAAGCTTTCTTT
j_call: TRBJ2-2; clone_size: -; d_call: -; v_call: TRBV6-1; cdr3_aa: CAAGGAQGHFAGELFF; cdr3_nt: TGTGCCGCAGGAGGTGCGCAGGGGCATTTTGCCGGGGAGCTGTTTTTT
j_call: TRBJ1-1; clone_size: few; d_call: -; v_call: TRBV5-5; cdr3_aa: CASSLSPIQEAFF; cdr3_nt: TGTGCCAGCAGCTTGAGTCCTATACAGGAAGCTTTCTTT
j_call: TRBJ2-7; clone_size: many; d_call: TRBD2; v_call: TRBV5-6; cdr3_aa: CASARRGGISYEQYF; cdr3_nt: TGTGCCAGCGCACGTCGCGGGGGGATCTCCTACGAGCAGTACTTC
j_call: TRBJ1-1; clone_size: -; d_call: TRBD1; v_call: TRBV5-1; cdr3_aa: CASSPRDSNTEAFF; cdr3_nt: TGCGCCAGCAGCCCCAGGGACAGCAACACTGAAGCTTTCTTT
j_call: TRBJ2-1; clone_size: few; d_call: -; v_call: TRBV3-1; cdr3_aa: CASSQDAGSYNEQFF; cdr3_nt: TGTGCCAGCAGCCAAGATGCGGGCTCCTACAATGAGCAGTTCTTC
j_call: TRBJ1-5; clone_size: -; d_call: -; v_call: TRBV5-1; cdr3_aa: CASSLEPGTSNQPQHF; cdr3_nt: TGCGCCAGCAGCTTGGAACCGGGGACTAGCAATCAGCCCCAGCATTTT
j_call: TRBJ1-2; clone_size: few; d_call: -; v_call: TRBV5-5; cdr3_aa: CASSPPTPGYTF; cdr3_nt: TGTGCCAGCAGCCCGCCCACCCCTGGCTACACCTTC
j_call: TRBJ2-5; clone_size: -; d_call: TRBD2; v_call: TRBV30; cdr3_aa: CAWGIAGTKETQYF; cdr3_nt: TGTGCCTGGGGTATAGCGGGGACGAAAGAGACCCAGTACTTC
j_call: TRBJ1-2; clone_size: many; d_call: -; v_call: TRBV7-2; cdr3_aa: CASSAQSRSYTF; cdr3_nt: TGTGCCAGCAGCGCCCAGTCTAGAAGCTACACCTTC
j_call: TRBJ1-2; clone_size: few; d_call: TRBD1; v_call: TRBV6-5; cdr3_aa: CASSNTGGANGYTF; cdr3_nt: TGTGCCAGCAGTAACACAGGGGGCGCCAATGGCTACACCTTC
j_call: TRBJ1-4; clone_size: many; d_call: -; v_call: TRBV21-1; cdr3_aa: CASSNLNRGLEGTNEKLFF; cdr3_nt: TGTGCCAGCAGCAATTTGAACAGGGGGCTGGAGGGAACTAATGAAAAACTGTTTTTT
j_call: TRBJ2-1; clone_size: many; d_call: TRBD2; v_call: TRBV10-2; cdr3_aa: CASSPSAGGNEQFF; cdr3_nt: TGCGCCAGCAGCCCCTCAGCGGGGGGGAATGAGCAGTTCTTC
j_call: TRBJ1-2; clone_size: few; d_call: -; v_call: TRBV4-2; cdr3_aa: CASSQDDRSYTF; cdr3_nt: TGTGCCAGCAGCCAGGATGACAGGAGCTACACCTTC
j_call: TRBJ2-6; clone_size: many; d_call: -; v_call: TRBV9; cdr3_aa: CASSPPVSGANVLTF; cdr3_nt: TGTGCCAGCAGCCCTCCAGTGTCTGGGGCCAACGTCCTGACTTTC
j_call: TRBJ2-5; clone_size: -; d_call: TRBD1; v_call: TRBV5-1; cdr3_aa: CASIHGQGAKETQYF; cdr3_nt: TGCGCCAGCATCCACGGACAGGGGGCAAAAGAGACCCAGTACTTC
j_call: TRBJ1-1; clone_size: few; d_call: -; v_call: TRBV29-1; cdr3_aa: CSVVGRTEAFF; cdr3_nt: TGCAGCGTTGTGGGGAGGACTGAAGCTTTCTTT
j_call: TRBJ2-3; clone_size: few; d_call: -; v_call: TRBV5-1; cdr3_aa: CASSLAGESTDTQYF; cdr3_nt: TGCGCCAGCAGCTTGGCGGGGGAGAGCACAGATACGCAGTATTTT
j_call: TRBJ2-7; clone_size: few; d_call: -; v_call: TRBV20-1; cdr3_aa: CSARAPRIRQADKGLLDEQYF; cdr3_nt: TGCAGTGCTAGAGCACCTCGAATCAGACAGGCTGATAAGGGTCTTTTAGACGAGCAGTACTTC
j_call: TRBJ2-4; clone_size: -; d_call: TRBD2; v_call: TRBV20-1; cdr3_aa: CSAKTSDKNIQYF; cdr3_nt: TGCAGTGCTAAAACTAGCGACAAAAACATTCAGTACTTC
j_call: TRBJ2-1; clone_size: -; d_call: TRBD2; v_call: TRBV7-2; cdr3_aa: CASSQTSGGGDEQFF; cdr3_nt: TGTGCCAGCAGCCAGACTAGCGGGGGGGGAGATGAGCAGTTCTTC
j_call: TRBJ2-1; clone_size: few; d_call: -; v_call: TRBV7-2; cdr3_aa: CASSALLNEQFF; cdr3_nt: TGTGCCAGCAGCGCCCTCTTAAATGAGCAGTTCTTC
j_call: TRBJ1-2; clone_size: many; d_call: -; v_call: TRBV12-3/TRBV12-4; cdr3_aa: CASSFGNSLPDTF; cdr3_nt: TGTGCCAGCAGTTTTGGGAATTCGTTGCCTGACACCTTC
j_call: TRBJ2-3; clone_size: many; d_call: -; v_call: TRBV25-1; cdr3_aa: CASSATWGRDTQYF; cdr3_nt: TGTGCCAGCAGTGCCACGTGGGGGAGAGATACGCAGTATTTT
j_call: TRBJ2-7; clone_size: many; d_call: -; v_call: TRBV3-1; cdr3_aa: CASSQDSEPSPHEQYF; cdr3_nt: TGTGCCAGCAGCCAAGATTCTGAACCATCCCCCCACGAGCAGTACTTC
j_call: TRBJ1-1; clone_size: many; d_call: -; v_call: TRBV7-6; cdr3_aa: CASSLNAGMNTEAFF; cdr3_nt: TGTGCCAGCAGCTTAAACGCTGGAATGAACACTGAAGCTTTCTTT
j_call: TRBJ1-2; clone_size: few; d_call: TRBD1; v_call: TRBV5-1; cdr3_aa: CASSLGGTGTYGYTF; cdr3_nt: TGCGCCAGCAGCTTGGGAGGGACAGGGACTTATGGCTACACCTTC
j_call: TRBJ2-2; clone_size: -; d_call: -; v_call: TRBV27; cdr3_aa: CASSPETGTNTGELFF; cdr3_nt: TGTGCCAGCAGTCCCGAGACTGGGACCAACACCGGGGAGCTGTTTTTT
j_call: TRBJ1-4; clone_size: many; d_call: -; v_call: TRBV12-3/TRBV12-4; cdr3_aa: CASSLFGNRGAAPKLFF; cdr3_nt: TGTGCCAGCAGTTTATTTGGGAATCGGGGTGCCGCTCCTAAACTGTTTTTT
j_call: TRBJ2-7; clone_size: many; d_call: TRBD1; v_call: TRBV4-2; cdr3_aa: CASSQGRQGASEQYF; cdr3_nt: TGTGCCAGCAGCCAAGGGAGACAGGGGGCTTCCGAGCAGTACTTC
j_call: TRBJ2-5; clone_size: few; d_call: -; v_call: TRBV27; cdr3_aa: CASSLIPPGETQYF; cdr3_nt: TGTGCCAGCAGTTTAATCCCCCCCGGTGAGACCCAGTACTTC
j_call: TRBJ2-1; clone_size: few; d_call: TRBD2; v_call: TRBV5-4; cdr3_aa: CASSLRREKYNEQFF; cdr3_nt: TGTGCCAGCAGCTTGCGGCGGGAGAAGTACAATGAGCAGTTCTTC
j_call: TRBJ2-5; clone_size: few; d_call: TRBD2; v_call: TRBV7-2; cdr3_aa: CASSPGLAGDSQETQYF; cdr3_nt: TGTGCCAGCAGCCCCGGACTAGCGGGGGACTCCCAAGAGACCCAGTACTTC
j_call: TRBJ2-5; clone_size: -; d_call: TRBD2; v_call: TRBV2; cdr3_aa: CASSGAGRGETQYF; cdr3_nt: TGTGCCAGCAGTGGGGCCGGGAGGGGAGAGACCCAGTACTTC
j_call: TRBJ2-1; clone_size: many; d_call: -; v_call: TRBV12-3/TRBV12-4; cdr3_aa: CASSLFGPNEQFF; cdr3_nt: TGTGCCAGCAGTTTATTCGGCCCCAATGAGCAGTTCTTC
j_call: TRBJ1-4; clone_size: few; d_call: -; v_call: TRBV7-2; cdr3_aa: CASSLVRSGKLFF; cdr3_nt: TGTGCCAGCAGCTTAGTCCGTTCAGGGAAACTGTTTTTT
j_call: TRBJ1-1; clone_size: many; d_call: -; v_call: TRBV20-1; cdr3_aa: CSAREPVGVNTEAFF; cdr3_nt: TGCAGTGCTAGGGAACCCGTAGGTGTGAACACTGAAGCTTTCTTT
j_call: TRBJ2-1; clone_size: many; d_call: -; v_call: TRBV6-1; cdr3_aa: CASRGGQLVTEQFF; cdr3_nt: TGTGCCAGCAGGGGAGGACAGCTCGTGACTGAGCAGTTCTTC
j_call: TRBJ2-5; clone_size: many; d_call: TRBD2; v_call: TRBV24-1; cdr3_aa: CATSEPPSAGKGETQYF; cdr3_nt: TGTGCCACCAGTGAACCTCCTTCAGCGGGGAAGGGAGAGACCCAGTACTTC
j_call: TRBJ2-1; clone_size: many; d_call: TRBD2; v_call: TRBV5-1; cdr3_aa: CASSLAGLAGGAVEQFF; cdr3_nt: TGCGCCAGCAGCTTGGCCGGACTAGCGGGGGGAGCAGTTGAGCAGTTCTTC
j_call: TRBJ2-2; clone_size: many; d_call: -; v_call: TRBV7-2; cdr3_aa: CASSFGLAGTGELFF; cdr3_nt: TGTGCCAGCAGCTTTGGGCTAGCAGGCACCGGGGAGCTGTTTTTT
j_call: TRBJ2-1; clone_size: few; d_call: TRBD1; v_call: TRBV14; cdr3_aa: CASSQGQGGYSEQFF; cdr3_nt: TGTGCCAGCAGCCAGGGACAGGGGGGATACAGTGAGCAGTTCTTC
j_call: TRBJ1-2; clone_size: many; d_call: -; v_call: TRBV2; cdr3_aa: CASSEDRGSDGYTF; cdr3_nt: TGTGCCAGCAGTGAAGATCGTGGGTCAGACGGCTACACCTTC
j_call: TRBJ2-7; clone_size: few; d_call: TRBD2; v_call: TRBV7-2; cdr3_aa: CASSLAHSGGSEQYF; cdr3_nt: TGTGCCAGCAGCTTAGCGCATAGCGGGGGTTCCGAGCAGTACTTC
j_call: TRBJ2-6; clone_size: -; d_call: -; v_call: TRBV5-6; cdr3_aa: CASSLNPGAGANVLTF; cdr3_nt: TGTGCCAGCAGCTTGAATCCCGGGGCTGGGGCCAACGTCCTGACTTTC